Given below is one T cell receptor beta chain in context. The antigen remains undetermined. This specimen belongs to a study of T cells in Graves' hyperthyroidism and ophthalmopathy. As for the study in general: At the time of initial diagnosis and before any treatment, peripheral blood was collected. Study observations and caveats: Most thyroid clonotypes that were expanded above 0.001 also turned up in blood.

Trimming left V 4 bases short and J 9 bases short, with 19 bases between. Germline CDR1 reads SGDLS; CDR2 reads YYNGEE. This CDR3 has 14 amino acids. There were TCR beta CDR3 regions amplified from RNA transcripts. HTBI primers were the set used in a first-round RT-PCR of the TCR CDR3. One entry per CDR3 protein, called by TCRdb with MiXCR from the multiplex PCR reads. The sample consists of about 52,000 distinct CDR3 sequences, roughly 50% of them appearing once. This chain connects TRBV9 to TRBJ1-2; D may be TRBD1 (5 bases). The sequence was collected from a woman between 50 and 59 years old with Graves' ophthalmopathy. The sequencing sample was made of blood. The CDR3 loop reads CASSPFGGRECYTF. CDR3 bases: TGTGCCAGCAGCCCCTTCGGGGGGAGGGAGTGCTACACCTTC.